This TCR beta chain appears in the sequencing data of a study of blood T cell repertoires in COVID-19 (dated by TCRdb to about 2020). General notes on the study: The collaborator samples originated in the United States, Italy and Spain and spanned the acute and convalescent phases of COVID-19. The prospective study material was composed of cDNA or gDNA derived from T cells, B-cell-depleted T cells, or PBMCs. Deeply sampled blood TCRbeta repertoires from subjects exposed to, actively infected with, or recovered from COVID-19 were included in the dataset. A freely available public database, intended as a resource for researchers studying the immune response to SARS-CoV-2, is where the repertoires were released. The samples were drawn from two sources: the first 160 participants of the ongoing ImmuneRACE study, and 950 to 1,500 subjects contributed by 6 global collaborators. A de-identified subject ID, COVID-19 status, age in years and sex were almost always included in the sample metadata. Where HLA class I and class II types were available, the types were taken from metadata supplied by the sample provider, not from assay-based typing.

Study-wide conclusions, independent of this receptor: Clinical and demographic metadata were provided uncurated, with the amount varying by source and participant.

Whole blood was collected in K2EDTA tubes by collaborating institutions according to the institutions' own protocols. For TCRbeta analysis, collaborator samples were shipped as frozen whole blood, as isolated PBMCs, or as DNA extracted from either sample type. According to the germline V gene (reference sequence), CDR1 reads MNHNY and CDR2 reads SVGAGI. Trimming at the junction amounts to 5 bases on V and 0 bases on J, and the germline ends lie 11 bases apart. The CDR3 covers 15 residues, taking in both the cysteine and the phenylalanine. This entry keeps only the CDR3 DNA: 45 bases, framed from base 1. TCRbeta CDR3 regions were amplified from genomic DNA using the immunoSEQ Assay, a bias-controlled multiplex PCR. The paper's data handling went like this. Nucleated cell counts per sample were estimated from amplification of reference gene primers within the assay. To quantify the absolute abundance of each unique TCRbeta CDR3 rearrangement, sequence reads were collapsed and filtered. Productive Simpson clonality was computed per sample as the square root of Simpson's diversity index over productive rearrangements. As stored in TCRdb, this immuneACCESS dataset retains in-frame rearrangements with V and J assigned. A fraction of the clones does not appear; measured against another copy, unresolved V genes explain less than half of the discrepancy, and the remainder lacks a known reason. That table supplies the V and J calls and clone size; D and trimming were determined from the DNA. The sample profile shows under 200,000 clones; approximately 88% of them were found once. The ten largest make up under 3% of the sample.

As regards this clone: Which antigen it targets is not known. No much larger clone exists at a distance of one base, and base qualities are not known.

The chain uses TRBV6-6 and TRBJ1-5; the D gene remains uncertain. The sequence was obtained from a woman between 55 and 75 years old with acute or convalescent COVID-19. The specimen sequenced was peripheral blood. The CDR3 region reads CASSPQELSNQPQHF. The nucleotides read TGTGCCAGCAGTCCCCAGGAACTTAGCAATCAGCCCCAGCATTTT.